These T cell receptor beta chains were read from a single sample in a study of cytomegalovirus exposure and HLA in healthy donors. Measured with immunoSEQ multiplex PCR; TCRdb has only the in-frame clones, and not every one. The table records roughly 120,000 clones, around 78% of them present only once. The sample taken for sequencing was PBMCs. The origin of the receptors is a man aged 60-69 years in good health and CMV-seropositive. Both conserved end residues are trimmed from each CDR3.

>TRBJ1-6|TRBV30
AWRMSYNSPLH
>TRBJ1-2|TRBV9
ASSAKQGLKDGYT
>TRBJ2-1|TRBV5-1
ASSGRDRGSPQQF
>TRBJ1-3|TRBV2
ASSENYSGNTIY
>TRBJ2-2|TRBV2
ASSEQGRGGELF
>TRBJ1-1|TRBV5-1
ASSRQGGDGTEAF
>TRBJ1-6|TRBV5-1
ASSLGDRDSPLH
>TRBJ2-1|TRBV4-2
ASSQDWLTPNEQF
>TRBJ2-2|TRBV5-1
ASSQGSYGGELF
>TRBJ2-2|TRBV5-1
ASSQQGGDTGELF
>TRBJ1-4|TRBV2
ASSEALQLVREKLF
>TRBJ1-3|TRBV9
ASSEGQGTIY
>TRBJ2-7|TRBV12-2
ASRFLVDLAASYEQY
>TRBJ1-2|TRBV2
ASSEALRDTGYT
>TRBJ1-1|TRBV28
ASTTTLGTEAF
>TRBJ2-7|TRBV19
ASSTDRGEVIYEQY
>TRBJ2-7|TRBV5-1
ASSLAGREQGAVRY
>TRBJ2-7|TRBV2
ASSEAPGRAYEQY
>TRBJ2-7|TRBV6-1
ASSEGGFEQY
>TRBJ2-6|TRBV7-3
ASSPPFGTGGSGANVLT
>TRBJ1-4|TRBV28
ASSSAATNEKLF
>TRBJ2-7|TRBV19
ASRRESSYEQY
>.|TRBV30
AWRVAGSSYEQY
>TRBJ2-5|TRBV5-1
ASAPEGVGETQY
>TRBJ2-5|TRBV12-5
ASGPSTGGETQY
>TRBJ2-7|TRBV14
ASATPGGPYEQY
>TRBJ2-2|TRBV5-1
ATAGLAGQAGELF
>TRBJ2-4|TRBV9
ASSVSGLIAKNIQY